This TCR beta chain comes out of a study of T cell responses to AZD1222 COVID-19 vaccine. Study-wide results and caveats: Possibly, clonal diversity was underestimated; donors were largely white British and included more females.

Note on this clone: Its antigen is still unknown.

Assay used: immunoSEQ multiplex PCR; TCRdb lists only in-frame clones, some missing. Among about 86,000 clones listed, approximately 78% were seen once. Sequencing was performed on peripheral blood, taken on day 0 of AZD1222 vaccination. The sequence came from an adult in good health.

In DNA, the CDR3 is TGTGCCAGCAGTCCGACAGGGGAGCAGCCCCAGCATTTT. It encodes CASSPTGEQPQHF. V and J are TRBV6-4 and TRBJ1-5; 8 bases align to TRBD1. Germline V lookup: CDR1 MRHNA, CDR2 SNTAGT. CDR3 length: 13 amino acids. Trimming at V came to 5 bases and at J to 7 bases, leaving 4 bases not matched to a gene.